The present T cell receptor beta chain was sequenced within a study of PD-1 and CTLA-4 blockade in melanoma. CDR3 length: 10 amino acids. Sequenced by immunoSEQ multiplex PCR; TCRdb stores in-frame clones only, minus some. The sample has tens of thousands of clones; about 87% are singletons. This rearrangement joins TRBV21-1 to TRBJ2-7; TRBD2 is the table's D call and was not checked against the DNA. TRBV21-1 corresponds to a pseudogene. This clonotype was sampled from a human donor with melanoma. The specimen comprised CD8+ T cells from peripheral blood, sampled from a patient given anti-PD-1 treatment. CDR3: CASRGYEQYF. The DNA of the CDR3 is TGTGCCAGCCGGGGTTACGAGCAGTACTTC.